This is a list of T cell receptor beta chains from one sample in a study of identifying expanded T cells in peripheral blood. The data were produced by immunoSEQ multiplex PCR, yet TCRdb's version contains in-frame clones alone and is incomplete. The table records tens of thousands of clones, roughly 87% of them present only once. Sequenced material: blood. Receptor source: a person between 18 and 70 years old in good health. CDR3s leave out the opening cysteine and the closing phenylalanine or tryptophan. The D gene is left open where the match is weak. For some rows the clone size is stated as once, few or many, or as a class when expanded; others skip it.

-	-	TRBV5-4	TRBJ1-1	ASSLPNTEAF
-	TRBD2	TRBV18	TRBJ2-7	ASSPGLAGAYEQY
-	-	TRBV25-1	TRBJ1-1	ASSPLGLRTEAF
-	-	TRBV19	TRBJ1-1	ATDGPKAF
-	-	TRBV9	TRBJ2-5	ASSVSYSGGQETQY
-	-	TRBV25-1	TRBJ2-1	ASSERGRHNNEQF
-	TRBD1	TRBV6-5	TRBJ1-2	ASSSHLTGADYGYT
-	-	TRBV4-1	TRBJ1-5	ASSQPPGAGPGRPQH
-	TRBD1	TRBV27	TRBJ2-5	ASSPWGTGHQETQY
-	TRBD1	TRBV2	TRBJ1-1	ASSESGQGVYTEAF
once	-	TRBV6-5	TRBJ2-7	ASSYSSDSYEQY
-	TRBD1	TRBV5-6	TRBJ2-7	ASSLLLLGTGGNYEQY
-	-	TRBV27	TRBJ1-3	ASSLTGGSSGNTIY
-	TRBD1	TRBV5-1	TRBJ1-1	ASSLVTGVDNTEAF
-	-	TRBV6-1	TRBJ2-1	ASRTGLSYNEQF
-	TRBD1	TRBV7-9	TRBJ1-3	ASSSGQGGGNTIY
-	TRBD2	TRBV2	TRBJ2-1	ASSEVAGTSGRNSYNEQF
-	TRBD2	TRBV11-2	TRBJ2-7	ASSLGIAGGVYEQY
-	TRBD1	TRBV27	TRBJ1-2	ASSPRGTGANGYT
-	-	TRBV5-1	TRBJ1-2	ASSLGLDYGYT
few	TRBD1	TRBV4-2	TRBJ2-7	ASSQLQGASWQY
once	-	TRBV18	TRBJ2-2	ASSPYVNTGELF
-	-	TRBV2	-	ASSYSYEQY
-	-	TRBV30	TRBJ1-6	AWKGGNSPLH